Listed below are T cell receptor beta chains from one sample, sequenced in a study of response to subunit inactivated influenza vaccine. One entry per CDR3 protein, called by TCRdb with MiXCR from the RT-PCR reads. The sample consists of 590,000 or so distinct CDR3 sequences, 14% of them appearing once. This sample comprised PBMCs from blood, obtained approximately 15 days before vaccination. The receptor set was obtained from a man aged 50 or older who received an inactivated influenza vaccine. Each CDR3 is given with its conserved first and last residue.

j_gene,v_gene,CDR3aa
TRBJ2-1,TRBV12-3/TRBV12-4,CASSPRERESYNEQFF
TRBJ2-7,TRBV5-1,CASRLSQGTGEQYF
TRBJ2-5,TRBV24-1,CATSAAGTSQETQYF
TRBJ2-2,TRBV27,CATAQGADLTGELFF
TRBJ2-3,TRBV20-1,CSASLAGAPDTQYF
TRBJ2-7,TRBV7-6,CASSQTSGPSYEQYF
TRBJ2-1,TRBV7-6,CASSLAPNNEQFF
TRBJ1-2,TRBV20-1,CSASPRDGYTF
TRBJ2-1,TRBV6-1,CASNELAGAEQFF
TRBJ2-3,TRBV20-1,CSARELAGVVDTQYF
TRBJ2-7,TRBV20-1,CSAQRGASQALEQYF
TRBJ1-2,TRBV6-1,CASKTGGLANYGYTF
TRBJ1-3,TRBV5-1,CASSLDNSGNTIYF
TRBJ1-6,TRBV6-5,CASSYGDRRNSPLHF
TRBJ2-3,TRBV11-2,CASSLGLAVSSDTQYF
TRBJ2-5,TRBV4-2,CASSQAPKGETQYF
TRBJ2-2,TRBV7-9,CASTYTGGELFF
TRBJ1-4,TRBV20-1,CSATRGANEKLFF
TRBJ2-7,TRBV7-2,CASSLASGGFYEQYF
TRBJ2-3,TRBV6-5,CASSYSLAGGQDTQYF
TRBJ2-7,TRBV28,CASSLPGQGAEQYF
TRBJ2-1,TRBV10-3,CAISKRGLDENEQFF
TRBJ2-3,TRBV9,CASSVRGGTDTQYF
TRBJ2-3,TRBV7-2,CASSLVEDTQYF
TRBJ1-2,TRBV6-1,CASSESRGRGGYTF
TRBJ2-1,TRBV30,CAWTRTSGNYNEQFF
TRBJ2-2,TRBV7-9,CASSSGLAGVGGELFF
TRBJ2-5,TRBV29-1,CSATPLAGEGTQYF
TRBJ1-4,TRBV5-1,CASSSSGRGTNEKLFF
TRBJ1-2,TRBV9,CASSVAGGGSNYGYTF
TRBJ2-2,TRBV20-1,CSAIRQTNTGELFF
TRBJ2-7,TRBV5-6,CASSFGSSPGQYF
TRBJ2-7,TRBV2,CASRLAGASSYEQYF
TRBJ2-1,TRBV6-1,CASSEGRESVEQFF
TRBJ2-7,TRBV6-2/TRBV6-3,CASSYAGVYEQYF
TRBJ2-7,TRBV20-1,CSARQGVHEQYF